This entry features one T cell receptor (beta chain) sequence. Authors' analysis steps: The authors estimated nucleated cell counts from reference gene primer amplification. The method was immunoSEQ multiplex PCR; TCRdb's version includes in-frame clones alone and lacks a portion of them. Clone size and the V and J calls come from that table; the DNA yielded D and trimming. The table has around 30,000 clones, about 75% seen once; the top ten hold approximately 15%. The entry originates in a study of blood T cell repertoires in COVID-19. At the level of the study: From the United States, Italy and Spain came samples of acute and convalescent COVID-19. The cDNA or gDNA used as material had been derived from T cells, B-cell-depleted T cells, or PBMCs.

The CDR3 has 13 amino acids. The V segment lost 5 bases and the J segment 3 bases; nucleotides outside the gene matches: 2. Per germline, CDR1 MNHNY and CDR2 SVGAGI (reference sequence). The origin of this receptor is a man of 80 years or more with active or convalescent COVID-19. Sequencing was performed on peripheral blood. J is TRBJ2-7 and V is TRBV6-6; 9 nucleotides agree with TRBD1. The CDR3 here is CASSRDRDYEQYF. The CDR3 DNA is TGTGCCAGCAGTCGGGACAGGGACTACGAGCAGTACTTC.